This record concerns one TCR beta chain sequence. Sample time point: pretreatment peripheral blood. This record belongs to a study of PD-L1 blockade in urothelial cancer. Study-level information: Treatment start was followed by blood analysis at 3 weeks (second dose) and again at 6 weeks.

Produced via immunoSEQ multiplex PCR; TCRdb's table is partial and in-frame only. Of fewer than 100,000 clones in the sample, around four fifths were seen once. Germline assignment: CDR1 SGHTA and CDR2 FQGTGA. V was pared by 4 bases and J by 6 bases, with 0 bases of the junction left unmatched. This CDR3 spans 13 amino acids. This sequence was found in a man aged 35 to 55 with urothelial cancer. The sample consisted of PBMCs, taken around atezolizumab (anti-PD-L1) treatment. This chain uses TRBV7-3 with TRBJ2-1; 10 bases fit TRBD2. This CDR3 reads CASSSSGSNEQFF. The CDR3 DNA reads TGTGCCAGCAGCTCTAGCGGGAGCAATGAGCAGTTCTTC.